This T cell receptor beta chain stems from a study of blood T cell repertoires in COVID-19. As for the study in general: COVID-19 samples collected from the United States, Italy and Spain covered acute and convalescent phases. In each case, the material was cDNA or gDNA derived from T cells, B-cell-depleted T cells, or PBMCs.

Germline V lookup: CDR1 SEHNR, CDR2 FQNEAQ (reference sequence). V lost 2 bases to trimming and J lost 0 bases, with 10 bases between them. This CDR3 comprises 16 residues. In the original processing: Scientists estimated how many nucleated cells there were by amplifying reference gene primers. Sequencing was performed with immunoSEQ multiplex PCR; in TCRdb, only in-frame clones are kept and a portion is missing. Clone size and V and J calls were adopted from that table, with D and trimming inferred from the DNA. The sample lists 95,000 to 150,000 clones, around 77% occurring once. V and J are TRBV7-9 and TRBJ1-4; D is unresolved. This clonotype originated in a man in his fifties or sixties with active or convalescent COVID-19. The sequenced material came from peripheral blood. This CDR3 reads CASSLRSGSTNEKLFF. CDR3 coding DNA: TGTGCCAGCAGCTTACGGTCGGGATCAACTAATGAAAAACTGTTTTTT.